This T cell receptor (beta chain) was captured in a study of beta chain features in type 1 diabetes. Cell sorting via CD45RO/CCR7/CD25/CD127/CD95/CD27 was performed to obtain CD4+ naive, central memory, regulatory and stem cell-like memory cells. Sequencing targeted expressed TCRB transcripts, as all isolated RNA had been reverse transcribed. Sequencing used immunoSEQ multiplex PCR; TCRdb keeps in-frame clones, though not all of them. The repertoire has 150,000 or so clones, around a tenth of them found once; the top ten carry about 0.66%. There are many counts of this clone. Trimming shortened V by 2 bases and J by 4 bases, and 9 bases separated the two germline ends. Looked up from germline, CDR1 is GTSNPN and CDR2 is SVGIG (reference sequence). CDR3 size: 13 residues.

This TCR was recovered from a young man in good health. The V gene is TRBV30, the J gene TRBJ1-5; possible D gene TRBD1, 6 bases. Sequencing input: central memory CD4+ T cells from blood. In DNA form, the CDR3 reads TGTGCCTGGAGTCTCAGGGGAAATCAGCCCCAGCATTTT. Translation gives CAWSLRGNQPQHF.